What follows are 7 T cell receptor beta chains derived from one specimen sequenced in a study of T cells in Graves' hyperthyroidism and ophthalmopathy. Amplification yielded TCR beta CDR3 regions, with RNA transcripts as the source. Carried out on the TCR CDR3, a first-round RT-PCR used the HTBI primer set. TCRdb independently ran MiXCR on the multiplex PCR reads; one entry per CDR3 protein. The sample gives 550,000 to 800,000 distinct CDR3 sequences, roughly 17% of which show up once; 8.4% is in the top ten. Sequenced input: blood. The receptors derive from a man aged 18 to 29 with Graves' hyperthyroidism.

This clonotype occurred many times. The chain joins TRBV7-9 to TRBJ2-7, with 9 bases identical to TRBD1. The V segment lost 7 bases and the J segment 5 bases; nucleotides outside the gene matches: 9. In germline, CDR1 is SEHNR, CDR2 FQNEAQ (reference sequence). The CDR3 runs 14 residues. The CDR3 is CASTLGQGRNEQYF. The CDR3 region has the DNA TGTGCCAGCACCCTAGGACAGGGGAGGAACGAGCAGTACTTC.

The gene calls are TRBV28 and TRBJ1-4; possibly TRBD1 for D (5 bases). Between the trimmed V and J ends, which lost 3 bases and 8 bases, there was a span of 19 bases. Germline CDR1 reads MDHEN; CDR2 reads SYDVKM. This CDR3 is 16 amino acids long. CDR3 coding DNA: TGTGCCAGCAGTTTGCCGGGGACTGCGTTTGGAGAAAAACTGTTTTTT. This gives the protein CASSLPGTAFGEKLFF.

A few counts support this clonotype. The CDR3 sequence is CASSPRLAAGWTSARRDNEQFF. The CDR3 DNA reads TGCGCCAGCAGCCCCAGACTAGCGGCAGGGTGGACTAGCGCCCGGCGGGACAATGAGCAGTTCTTC. This chain uses TRBV5-1 with TRBJ2-1; 9 bases agree with TRBD2. Per the germline V gene, CDR1 is SGHRS and CDR2 is YFSETQ. After removal of 4 bases from V and 5 bases from J, the junction contained 28 bases not matched to a gene. This CDR3 spans 22 amino acids.

This clonotype was counted only a few times. This sequence may be a read error, since a much larger clone differs from it by one base. This rearrangement joins TRBV24-1 to TRBJ2-5; no clear D gene. This CDR3 has 13 residues. Germline values: CDR1 KGHDR, CDR2 SFDVKD. The V gene lost 5 bases and the J gene lost 5 bases, with 11 bases spanning the gap. The DNA of the CDR3 is TGTGCCACCAGTGGGTCGTACGACGAGACCCAGTACTTC. It is translated as CATSGSYDETQYF.

V usage is TRBV6-1 and J usage is TRBJ2-1; 8 nucleotides match TRBD2. Germline trimming cut 4 bases from V and 8 bases from J; bases unmatched to any gene: 10. Germline loops: CDR1 MNHNS, CDR2 SASEGT. This CDR3 is 15 amino acids long. This CDR3 is CASSGPGGRVDEQFF. The CDR3 nucleotides are TGTGCCAGCAGTGGGCCGGGGGGGAGGGTTGATGAGCAGTTCTTC.

Note on this clonotype: The junction does not match germline at one end; this may be a read error. This chain uses TRBV7-9 with TRBJ2-7; no definite D call. The CDR3 contains 12 residues. CDR1 and CDR2 (germline): SEHNR, FQNEAQ (reference sequence). The CDR3 DNA reads TGTGCCGGCAGCTTCGACCCCTACGAGCAGTACTTC. It specifies CAGSFDPYEQYF.

V gene TRBV18 combines with J gene TRBJ2-7; D remains unclear. Germline CDR1 reads KGHSH; CDR2 reads LQKENI. The CDR3 extends over 14 amino acids. The V and J ends lost 0 bases and 0 bases respectively, with 6 bases between them. Here the CDR3 DNA reads TGTGCCAGCTCACCACCGTTCAGCTCCTACGAGCAGTACTTC. This gives the protein CASSPPFSSYEQYF.